The 13 T cell receptor beta chains given below trace back to one sample, sequenced in a study of CXCR3 chemokines and chemotherapy response in bladder cancer. TCRdb passed the PCR reads through MiXCR, listing each CDR3 protein once. The top ten clones hold roughly a quarter of a sample with 12,000 or so distinct CDR3 sequences, approximately 13% of them seen once. The material was obtained from a patient whose treatment included neoadjuvant chemotherapy. Source of these receptors: a human donor with bladder cancer that did not respond to neoadjuvant chemotherapy.

By share, this clonotype counts as medium-sized. The chain joins TRBV29-1 to TRBJ2-3, with D possibly TRBD2 on 6 matching bases. V shed 1 base and J shed 4 bases, with 6 bases lying between them. This CDR3 comprises 12 residues. Germline loops: CDR1 SQVTM, CDR2 ANQGSEA. In DNA form, the CDR3 reads TGCAGCGTTGAAGCGGGAGCAGATACGCAGTATTTT. Translating gives CSVEAGADTQYF.

This clonotype is labeled medium-sized. The rearrangement links TRBV6-2 or TRBV6-3 to TRBJ2-3, with D tentatively TRBD2 (6 bases). V was cut by 5 bases and J by 6 bases, with 24 bases left in between. The CDR3 spans 17 residues. Looked up from germline, CDR1 is MNHEY and CDR2 is SVGEGT. The DNA of the CDR3 is TGTGCCAGCAGTGGGAGGAGTCTAGCGCGGGTTTCGGATACGCAGTATTTT. Residues: CASSGRSLARVSDTQYF.

This chain joins TRBV20-1 and TRBJ2-1; 9 bases line up with TRBD2. The trim removed 6 bases at V and 10 bases at J, leaving 13 bases unmatched. This CDR3 has 14 residues. Germline V lookup: CDR1 DFQATT, CDR2 SNEGSKA (reference sequence). The CDR3 spells CSASLTGLAGEQFF. DNA of the CDR3: TGCAGTGCCTCACTTACGGGACTAGCAGGCGAGCAGTTCTTC.

The sample holds a few counts of this clonotype. The chain recombines TRBV12-3 or TRBV12-4 with TRBJ2-6, with D possibly being TRBD2 (5 bases). There are 14 residues in the CDR3. Trimming removed 6 bases at V and 4 bases at J, with 10 bases between. The CDR3 sequence is CASRLGGGANVLTF. As DNA, the CDR3 is TGTGCCAGCAGACTAGGTGGAGGGGCCAACGTCCTGACTTTC.

To note about this clonotype: This likely traces to a read error, being one base from a far larger clone. The rearrangement joins TRBV6-5 to TRBJ2-1; D may match TRBD1 or TRBD2 (5 bases each). V was shortened by 6 bases and J by 6 bases, with 15 bases between the two germline ends. Germline V CDR1 and CDR2: MNHEY, SVGAGI. The CDR3 has 14 residues. CDR3 bases: TGTGCCAGCAGACCGGGACGTGAATCCAATGAGCAGTTCTTC. As protein: CASRPGRESNEQFF.

In this sample, this clonotype is medium-sized. The rearrangement uses TRBV6-1 and TRBJ2-3, with a tentative D call TRBD2 (6 bases). The V end lost 3 bases, the J end lost 2 bases, and 12 bases lay between the germline ends. There are 15 residues in the CDR3. Germline V CDR1 and CDR2: MNHNS, SASEGT. The CDR3 protein is CASSDPRGITDTQYF. CDR3 bases: TGTGCCAGCAGTGACCCCCGGGGGATCACAGATACGCAGTATTTT.

This clonotype was observed at least ten times. The rearrangement uses TRBV18 and TRBJ1-3; D uncertain. The germline CDR1 and CDR2 sequences are KGHSH and LQKENI. V dropped 2 bases and J dropped 0 bases, with 11 bases sitting between them. This CDR3 is built from 16 residues. The CDR3 sequence: CASSPFDTSSGNTIYF. The CDR3 DNA follows: TGTGCCAGCTCACCATTCGACACCAGCTCTGGAAACACCATATATTTT.

The chain is built from TRBV5-5 and TRBJ1-5; unclear D gene. Germline CDR1 and CDR2: SGHKS and YYEKEE (reference sequence). V lost 2 bases and J lost 4, with 13 bases in between. This CDR3 is built from 15 residues. The CDR3 coding sequence is TGTGCCAGCAGCTTCGGGCGACTATTGAATCAGCCCCAGCATTTT. Protein product: CASSFGRLLNQPQHF.

This clonotype was detected many times. The V call is TRBV7-9, the J call TRBJ2-1; tentative D call: TRBD1 (6 bases). Germline V gene sequence: CDR1 SEHNR, CDR2 FQNEAQ (reference sequence). V gave up 7 bases and J gave up 4 bases, with 11 bases separating them. This CDR3 region has 13 residues. CDR3 sequence reads: CASIQTGYNEQFF. The CDR3, as DNA: TGTGCCAGCATCCAAACAGGGTACAATGAGCAGTTCTTC.

The chain links TRBV5-4 to TRBJ1-2; no reliable D call. The germline V gene has CDR1 SGHNT and CDR2 YYREEE (reference sequence). V dropped 4 bases and J dropped 5 bases, with 6 bases sitting between them. The CDR3 extends over 11 amino acids. The CDR3 region is CASSEWYGYTF. CDR3 DNA: TGTGCCAGCAGCGAGTGGTATGGCTACACCTTC.

The table lists this clonotype with many counts. The V gene is TRBV15, the J gene TRBJ1-5, with TRBD1 identical over 9 bases. Trimming removed 0 bases from V and 0 bases from J; junction bases left unmatched: 3. The germline V gene encodes CDR1 LNHNV and CDR2 YYDKDF (reference sequence). CDR3 size: 17 residues. CDR3 in amino acids: CATSRDGTGHSNQPQHF. CDR3 coding DNA: TGTGCCACCAGCAGAGACGGGACAGGGCATAGCAATCAGCCCCAGCATTTT.

The V and J genes are TRBV27 and TRBJ2-1; 7 nucleotides line up with TRBD2. This CDR3 has 14 residues. Losses at the gene ends were 2 bases for V and 3 bases for J; bases not matched to a gene: 1. Germline assignment: CDR1 MNHEY and CDR2 SMNVEV (reference sequence). CDR3 bases: TGTGCCAGCAGTTTACGGGAGGACTACAATGAGCAGTTCTTC. Amino acids: CASSLREDYNEQFF.

In this sample, this clonotype turned up many times. V is TRBV7-2 and J is TRBJ2-2; TRBD1 aligns across 9 bases. The CDR3 is 15 residues long. V dropped 2 bases and J dropped 4; count of bases not matched to a gene: 2. Germline V gene sequence: CDR1 SGHTA, CDR2 FQGNSA. The CDR3 sequence is CASSLRQGGTGELFF. The CDR3 bases are TGTGCCAGCAGCTTAAGACAGGGGGGCACCGGGGAGCTGTTTTTT.